The sequence of this TCR beta chain was determined in a study of cytomegalovirus exposure and HLA in healthy donors. The PCR had 60 Vbeta and 13 Jbeta primers. Clones were sequenced by immunoSEQ multiplex PCR, and TCRdb holds only the in-frame ones, with some missing. The profile shows around 160,000 clones, approximately 80% of them singletons. This receptor was taken from a middle-aged woman in good health and CMV-seropositive. The sequenced sample consisted of PBMCs.

The CDR3 region is CASSARDRGTEAFF. The CDR3, as DNA: TGTGCCAGCAGCGCTAGGGACAGGGGAACTGAAGCTTTCTTT. J is TRBJ1-1 and V is TRBV7-8, with 10 positions matching TRBD1. Germline-derived CDR1 and CDR2 are SGHVS and FQNEAQ. Trimming took 5 bases from V and 5 from J; bases not matched to a gene: 5. The length of the CDR3 is 14 residues.